One and the same sample provided the 31 T cell receptor beta chains below, sequenced in a study of radiotherapy plus CTLA-4 blockade in lung cancer. Data came from immunoSEQ multiplex PCR; TCRdb stores just in-frame clones and leaves some out. The sample comprises tens of thousands of clones, over 70% of which are singletons, and 3.5% to 4.5% rests with the top ten. Here the sequenced sample was peripheral blood, taken from a patient treated with radiotherapy plus ipilimumab. The source is a human donor with non-small cell lung cancer who had a partial response to radiotherapy plus ipilimumab. Some clones in this sample may be carry-over from other donors' samples.

Here the CDR3 DNA reads TGTGCCAGCAGCTTAGTGGCAGGGGGCGTTACTAATGAAAAACTGTTTTTT. Translating gives CASSLVAGGVTNEKLFF. This sequence joins TRBV7-9 and TRBJ1-4; TRBD1 aligns across 8 bases. Germline trimming cut 1 base from V and 2 bases from J; bases unmatched to any gene: 6. The CDR3 totals 17 residues. Germline CDR1 SEHNR, CDR2 FQNEAQ (reference sequence).

V is TRBV29-1 and J is TRBJ2-1; tentatively, D is TRBD2 (7 bases). V shed 4 bases and J shed 6 bases, with 16 bases lying between them. CDR1 and CDR2 (germline): SQVTM, ANQGSEA. The CDR3 extends over 14 amino acids. The CDR3 bases are TGCAGCGTTGTGGTACAGGGAGGGGTCAATGAGCAGTTCTTC. This translates into CSVVVQGGVNEQFF.

This clone was seen once. The chain joins TRBV18 to TRBJ2-1; TRBD2 aligns across 8 bases. Trimming removed 5 bases from V and 4 bases from J; junction bases left unmatched: 16. Per germline, CDR1 KGHSH and CDR2 LQKENI. CDR3 length equals 18 residues. CDR3 sequence (DNA): TGTGCCAGCTCATCTCTAGCGGGTACTAGTAAGCAATACAATGAGCAGTTCTTC. Protein sequence: CASSSLAGTSKQYNEQFF. Using reference TRBV18 and TRBJ2-1 for the parts outside the CDR3, the full variable domain is NAGVMQNPRHLVRRRGQEARLRCSPMKGHSHVYWYRQLPEEGLKFMVYLQKENIIDESGMPKERFSAEFPKEGPSILRIQQVVRGDSAAYFCASSSLAGTSKQYNEQFFGPGTRLTVL.

Only one count was recorded for this clone. The V call is TRBV7-9, the J call TRBJ2-3; weak D call: TRBD2 (5 bases). From germline, CDR1 is SEHNR and CDR2 FQNEAQ (reference sequence). The V end lost 3 bases, the J end lost 1 base, and 8 bases lay between the germline ends. This CDR3 spans 14 amino acids. Here the CDR3 reads CASSFSSRTDTQYF. For the CDR3, the DNA is TGTGCCAGCAGCTTTTCTAGCCGCACAGATACGCAGTATTTT. Full variable domain (remainder filled in from reference TRBV7-9 and TRBJ2-3): DTGVSQNPRHKITKRGQNVTFRCDPISEHNRLYWYRQTLGQGPEFLTYFQNEAQLEKSRLLSDRFSAERPKGSFSTLEIQRTEQGDSAMYLCASSFSSRTDTQYFGPGTRLTVL.

In this sample, this clone turned up once. The rearrangement links TRBV19 to TRBJ1-1; 10 bases are shared with TRBD1. The length of the CDR3 is 14 residues. CDR1 and CDR2 from the germline V gene are LNHDA and SQIVND (reference sequence). V lost 5 bases and J lost 6; bases outside the gene matches: 6. This chain's CDR3 is CASSWGTGEAEAFF. The CDR3 nucleotides are TGTGCCAGTAGTTGGGGGACAGGGGAGGCTGAAGCTTTCTTT.

There are a few counts of this clone. CDR3 amino acids: CASSSRRIRVDQPQHF. CDR3 sequence (DNA): TGTGCCAGTAGTTCCAGACGGATCAGGGTTGATCAGCCCCAGCATTTT. The chain combines TRBV19 with TRBJ1-5; weak D call: TRBD1 (5 bases). CDR1 is LNHDA, CDR2 SQIVND, per germline (reference sequence). V lost 5 bases and J 5 bases, leaving 19 bases between the germline ends. The CDR3 consists of 16 residues.

This clone was seen once. This chain connects TRBV27 to TRBJ2-5; tentative D call: TRBD1 (6 bases). This CDR3 is 15 amino acids long. With 4 bases removed from V and 5 bases from J, the gap between germline ends came to 17 bases. From germline, CDR1 is MNHEY and CDR2 SMNVEV (reference sequence). CDR3 protein: CASSSLRGSLETQYF. CDR3 nucleotides: TGTGCCAGCAGTTCTCTCAGGGGAAGCTTGGAGACCCAGTACTTC.

The chain employs TRBV6-1 and TRBJ2-1; 10 nucleotides agree with TRBD1. Germline CDR1 and CDR2: MNHNS and SASEGT. The CDR3 loop spans 16 amino acids. V lost 2 bases and J lost 7; bases outside the gene matches: 8. As DNA, the CDR3 is TGTGCCAGCAGTGAATCAGGAGGACAGGGGGTAAATGAGCAGTTCTTC. Its protein is CASSESGGQGVNEQFF.

J is TRBJ2-1 and V is TRBV6-5; 10 bases are shared with TRBD1. V dropped 4 bases and J dropped 5; count of bases not matched to a gene: 8. Germline CDR1 is MNHEY and CDR2 is SVGAGI. CDR3 length equals 16 residues. CDR3 coding DNA: TGTGCCAGCAGTTCTCGGACAGGGGGGGGTAACAATGAGCAGTTCTTC. Its translation: CASSSRTGGGNNEQFF.

The rearrangement joins TRBV7-9 to TRBJ2-1; a possible D gene is TRBD1 (6 bases). In germline, CDR1 is SEHNR, CDR2 FQNEAQ (reference sequence). This CDR3 has 13 residues. V lost 7 bases, J lost 4 bases, and 11 bases lay in between. The CDR3 DNA sequence: TGTGCCAGCATCATGACAGGATACAATGAGCAGTTCTTC. Translating it yields CASIMTGYNEQFF.

The rearrangement joins TRBV28 to TRBJ1-2; 7 nucleotides align to TRBD1. V lost 5 bases to trimming and J lost 2 bases; unmatched junction nucleotides: 8. Germline V gene sequence: CDR1 MDHEN, CDR2 SYDVKM. CDR3 length equals 15 residues. The CDR3 DNA follows: TGTGCCAGCAGTCCCTTACAGGGGTCAAACTATGGCTACACCTTC. The encoded protein is CASSPLQGSNYGYTF.

A note on this clone: A read error may produce the germline difference seen at one junction end. The chain employs TRBV19 and TRBJ1-6, with TRBD1 identical over 9 bases. The length of the CDR3 is 13 residues. Per the germline V gene, CDR1 is LNHDA and CDR2 is SQIVND (reference sequence). CDR3 protein: CAPRGDREVPFGF. In DNA form, the CDR3 reads TGTGCCCCTAGGGGGGACAGGGAGGTCCCATTCGGGTTT.

The rearrangement uses TRBV4-2 and TRBJ2-7, with D possibly being TRBD2 (7 bases). CDR1 and CDR2 (germline): LGHNA, YNFKEQ. This CDR3 spans 15 amino acids. V lost 1 base and J 2 bases, leaving 12 bases between the germline ends. In DNA form, the CDR3 reads TGTGCCAGCAGCCAAGGGGCGGGGGCTGCCTACGAGCAGTACTTC. It specifies CASSQGAGAAYEQYF.

DNA of the CDR3: TGCAGCTCTTATACTAGGGTGGGGGGTGAAGCTTTCTTT. It translates to CSSYTRVGGEAFF. The chain has TRBV29-1 and TRBJ1-1; TRBD1 might be the D (5 bases). Germline V lookup: CDR1 SQVTM, CDR2 ANQGSEA. This CDR3 comprises 13 residues. The V and J ends lost 8 bases and 7 bases respectively, with 20 bases between them.

This clone was observed a single time. The J gene is TRBJ2-3, the V gene TRBV7-2; TRBD1 agrees at 9 bases. The CDR3 runs to 14 residues. The germline gives CDR1 SGHTA, CDR2 FQGNSA. V was clipped by 3 bases and J by 12 bases; unmatched bases: 10. The CDR3 DNA reads as TGTGCCAGCAGCTTGGGGGGGACAGGGCAAACACAGTATTTT. It encodes CASSLGGTGQTQYF.

The V gene is TRBV7-3, the J gene TRBJ2-1; D possibly corresponds to TRBD2 (6 bases). CDR1 is SGHTA and CDR2 is FQGTGA in the germline V gene. Trimming took off 3 bases at V and 8 bases at J, with 17 bases between the two ends. This CDR3 contains 15 residues. Here the CDR3 reads CASSFDSGSRDEQFF. CDR3 in DNA: TGTGCCAGCAGCTTTGATTCCGGGAGTAGAGATGAGCAGTTCTTC.

The gene calls are TRBV6-1 and TRBJ1-1; tentatively, D is TRBD1 (6 bases). V was trimmed by 9 bases and J by 4 bases, leaving 15 bases between them. Germline V CDR1 and CDR2: MNHNS, SASEGT. There are 13 residues in the CDR3. CDR3: CASSRRGATEAFF. CDR3 coding DNA: TGTGCCAGTAGCCGGCGGGGGGCCACTGAAGCTTTCTTT.

The CDR3 region has the DNA TGTGCCAGCACTCCCGTGGGGGCCACCAGACTAGCCAAAAACATTCAGTACTTC. It specifies CASTPVGATRLAKNIQYF. This chain uses TRBV18 with TRBJ2-4, with D possibly TRBD1 on 6 matching bases. V lost 8 bases and J 0 bases, leaving 23 bases between the germline ends. The germline V gene encodes CDR1 KGHSH and CDR2 LQKENI. The CDR3 is 18 amino acids. The variable domain in full, with the rest retrieved from reference TRBV18 and TRBJ2-4, is NAGVMQNPRHLVRRRGQEARLRCSPMKGHSHVYWYRQLPEEGLKFMVYLQKENIIDESGMPKERFSAEFPKEGPSILRIQQVVRGDSAAYFCASTPVGATRLAKNIQYFGAGTRLSVL.

The chain uses TRBV19 and TRBJ2-1, with 14 bases lining up with TRBD2. This CDR3 is built from 16 residues. Trimming cost V 1 base and J 7 bases; bases outside gene matches: 3. CDR1 and CDR2 from the germline V gene are LNHDA and SQIVND (reference sequence). The CDR3 region is CASSIGLAGGQNEQFF. The CDR3 DNA is TGTGCCAGTAGTATAGGACTAGCGGGAGGGCAAAATGAGCAGTTCTTC.

The J gene is TRBJ2-1, the V gene TRBV9, with D possibly matching TRBD2 (5 bases). CDR3 size: 17 residues. The V gene lost 3 bases and the J gene lost 0 bases, with 16 bases spanning the gap. Germline lookup yields CDR1 SGDLS and CDR2 YYNGEE. CDR3 nucleotides: TGTGCCAGCAGCGCCCGGGTGGAGCGGAGCTCCTACAATGAGCAGTTCTTC. Encoded protein: CASSARVERSSYNEQFF.

The chain joins TRBV28 to TRBJ1-6; 7 bases align to TRBD1. With V trimmed by 3 bases and J by 5 bases, 7 bases remained unmatched. This CDR3 contains 16 residues. Germline V CDR1 and CDR2: MDHEN, SYDVKM. CDR3 sequence: CASSFPRGLDNSPLHF. The CDR3 DNA reads as TGTGCCAGCAGTTTTCCTAGGGGGCTCGATAATTCACCCCTCCACTTT. Full variable domain (rest looked up from reference TRBV28 and TRBJ1-6): DVKVTQSSRYLVKRTGEKVFLECVQDMDHENMFWYRQDPGLGLRLIYFSYDVKMKEKGDIPEGYSVSREKKERFSLILESASTNQTSMYLCASSFPRGLDNSPLHFGNGTRLTVT.

V usage is TRBV28 and J usage is TRBJ1-2; D perhaps matches TRBD1 (6 bases). The V gene's germline CDR1 is MDHEN and CDR2 SYDVKM. Trimming took off 11 bases at V and 8 bases at J, with 15 bases between the two ends. This CDR3 contains 11 residues. CDR3 DNA: TGTGCCCGAGGGGGGGTGAGGGGCTACACCTTC. Its translation: CARGGVRGYTF.

The V and J genes are TRBV4-3 and TRBJ2-3; TRBD2 might be the D (6 bases). V lost 2 bases, J lost 1 base, and 19 bases lay in between. CDR3 length: 18 amino acids. Germline CDR1 and CDR2: LGHNA and YSLEER. The CDR3 region has the DNA TGCGCCAGCAGCCAAACCCTCGGAGGGGCCGGGGGCACAGATACGCAGTATTTT. Translated: CASSQTLGGAGGTDTQYF.

The V and J genes are TRBV28 and TRBJ2-1, with unresolved D. Trimming removed 5 bases from V and 0 bases from J, with 8 bases in between. Germline V gene sequence: CDR1 MDHEN, CDR2 SYDVKM. This CDR3 comprises 14 residues. The CDR3 DNA is TGTGCCAGCAGTGTACTGAGCTCCTACAATGAGCAGTTCTTC. Translated, it gives CASSVLSSYNEQFF. Full variable domain (remainder filled in from reference TRBV28 and TRBJ2-1): DVKVTQSSRYLVKRTGEKVFLECVQDMDHENMFWYRQDPGLGLRLIYFSYDVKMKEKGDIPEGYSVSREKKERFSLILESASTNQTSMYLCASSVLSSYNEQFFGPGTRLTVL.

The J gene is TRBJ2-2, the V gene TRBV5-1, with D uncertain. Trimming removed 0 bases from V and 5 bases from J, with 5 bases in between. The CDR3 is 13 amino acids. Germline V gives CDR1 SGHRS, CDR2 YFSETQ. This CDR3 reads CASSLGRTGELFF. CDR3 sequence (DNA): TGCGCCAGCAGCTTGGGTCGGACCGGGGAGCTGTTTTTT.

This chain joins TRBV30 and TRBJ2-7; maybe TRBD2 (5 bases). Germline V CDR1 and CDR2: GTSNPN, SVGIG (reference sequence). This CDR3 has 14 amino acids. The V end lost 6 bases, the J end lost 2 bases, and 17 bases lay between the germline ends. CDR3 loop: CACYLSGKAYEQYF. The DNA of the CDR3 is TGTGCCTGTTATCTATCGGGGAAGGCCTACGAGCAGTACTTC.

The rearrangement joins TRBV6-5 to TRBJ2-4; 7 bases map to TRBD2. The CDR3 is made up of 13 amino acids. Trimming cost V 5 bases and J 15 bases; bases outside gene matches: 13. Germline assignment: CDR1 MNHEY and CDR2 SVGAGI. CDR3 residues: CASSEVSGIPGYF. The CDR3 bases are TGTGCCAGCAGTGAAGTGAGCGGGATCCCGGGGTACTTC.

The V and J genes are TRBV6-5 and TRBJ1-5; 7 bases are shared with TRBD1. The CDR3 runs 14 residues. The V gene's germline CDR1 is MNHEY and CDR2 SVGAGI. Trimming at V came to 5 bases and at J to 7 bases, leaving 8 bases not matched to a gene. CDR3 in DNA: TGTGCCAGCAGTCTACGACAGGGAAACCAGCCCCAGCATTTT. This encodes CASSLRQGNQPQHF.

The J gene is TRBJ2-7, the V gene TRBV7-6, with TRBD2 identical over 7 bases. J lost 5 bases, V lost 3 bases, and 4 bases had no gene match. The germline V gene encodes CDR1 SGHVS and CDR2 FNYEAQ. This CDR3 contains 13 residues. The CDR3 DNA is TGTGCCAGCAGCTTCAGGGACTACGACGAGCAGTACTTC. Amino acids: CASSFRDYDEQYF.

This chain connects TRBV2 to TRBJ1-1; a weak D match, TRBD1 (6 bases). With 5 bases removed from V and 6 bases from J, the gap between germline ends came to 13 bases. This CDR3 contains 13 residues. Germline V gene lookup returns CDR1 SNHLY and CDR2 FYNNEI. The DNA for the CDR3 is TGTGCCAGCAGTACCGGACAGTTATCTGAAGCTTTCTTT. This sequence encodes CASSTGQLSEAFF.

This chain links TRBV28 with TRBJ2-7; D not certain. This CDR3 is built from 13 residues. The V gene lost 10 bases and the J gene lost 2 bases, with 15 bases spanning the gap. The germline V gene encodes CDR1 MDHEN and CDR2 SYDVKM. CDR3 nucleotides: TGTGCCATCAACGGTGGGCAGACCTACGAGCAGTACTTC. Translating gives CAINGGQTYEQYF.